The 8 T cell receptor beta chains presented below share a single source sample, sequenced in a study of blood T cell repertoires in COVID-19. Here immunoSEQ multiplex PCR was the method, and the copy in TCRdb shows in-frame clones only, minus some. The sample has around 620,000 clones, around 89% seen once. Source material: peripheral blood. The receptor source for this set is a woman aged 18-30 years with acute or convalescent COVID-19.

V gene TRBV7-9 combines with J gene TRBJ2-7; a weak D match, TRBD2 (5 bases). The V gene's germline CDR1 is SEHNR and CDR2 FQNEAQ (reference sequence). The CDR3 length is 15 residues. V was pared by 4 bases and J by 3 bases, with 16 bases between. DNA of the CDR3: TGTGCCAGCAGCTCGAAAGGGCGGGCCTACTACGAGCAGTACTTC. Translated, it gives CASSSKGRAYYEQYF.

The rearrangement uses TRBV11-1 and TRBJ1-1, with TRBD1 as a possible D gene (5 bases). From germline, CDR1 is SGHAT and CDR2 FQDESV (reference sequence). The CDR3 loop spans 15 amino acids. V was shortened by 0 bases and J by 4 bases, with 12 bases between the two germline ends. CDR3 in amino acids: CASSLALIGGTEAFF. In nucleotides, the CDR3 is TGTGCCAGCAGCTTAGCGCTCATCGGGGGCACTGAAGCTTTCTTT.

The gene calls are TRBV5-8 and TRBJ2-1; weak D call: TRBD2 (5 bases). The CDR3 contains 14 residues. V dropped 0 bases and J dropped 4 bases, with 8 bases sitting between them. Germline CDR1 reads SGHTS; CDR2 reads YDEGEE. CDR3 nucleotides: TGTGCCAGCAGCTTGGGCGCGGGTTACAATGAGCAGTTCTTC. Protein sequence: CASSLGAGYNEQFF. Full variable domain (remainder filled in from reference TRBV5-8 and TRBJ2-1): EAGVTQSPTHLIKTRGQQATLRCSPISGHTSVYWYQQALGLGLQFLLWYDEGEERNRGNFPPRFSGRQFPNYSSELNVNALELEDSALYLCASSLGAGYNEQFFGPGTRLTVL.

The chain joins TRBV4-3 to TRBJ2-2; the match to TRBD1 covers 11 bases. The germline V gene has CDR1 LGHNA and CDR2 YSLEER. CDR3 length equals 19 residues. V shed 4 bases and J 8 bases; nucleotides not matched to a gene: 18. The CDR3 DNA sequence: TGCGCCAGCAGCCTAGGATCGCACACGGGACAGGGGGTTTTTGGGGAGCTGTTTTTT. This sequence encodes CASSLGSHTGQGVFGELFF.

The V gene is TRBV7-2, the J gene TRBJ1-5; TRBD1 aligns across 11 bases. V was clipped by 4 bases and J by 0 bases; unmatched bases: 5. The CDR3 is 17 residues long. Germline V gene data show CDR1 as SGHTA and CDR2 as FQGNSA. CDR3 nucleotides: TGTGCCAGCAGCTCAGGAGGGACAGGGGGTAGCAATCAGCCCCAGCATTTT. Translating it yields CASSSGGTGGSNQPQHF.

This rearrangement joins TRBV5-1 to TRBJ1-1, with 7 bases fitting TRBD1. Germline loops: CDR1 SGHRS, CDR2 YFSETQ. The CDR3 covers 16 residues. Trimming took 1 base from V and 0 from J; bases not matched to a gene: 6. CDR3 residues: CASSLSQGNMNTEAFF. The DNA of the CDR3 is TGCGCCAGCAGCTTGTCACAGGGGAACATGAACACTGAAGCTTTCTTT.

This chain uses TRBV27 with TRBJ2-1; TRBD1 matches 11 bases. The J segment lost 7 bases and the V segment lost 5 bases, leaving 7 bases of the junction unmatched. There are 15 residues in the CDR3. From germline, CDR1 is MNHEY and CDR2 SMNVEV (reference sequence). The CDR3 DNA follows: TGTGCCAGCAGTATCGGACAGGGGGCGCGTAATGAGCAGTTCTTC. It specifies CASSIGQGARNEQFF.

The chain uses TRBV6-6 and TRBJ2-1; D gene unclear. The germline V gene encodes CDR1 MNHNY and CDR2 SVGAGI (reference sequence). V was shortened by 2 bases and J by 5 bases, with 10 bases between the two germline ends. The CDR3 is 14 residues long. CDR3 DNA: TGTGCCAGCAGTTACCTCGACAACGACAATGAGCAGTTCTTC. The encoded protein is CASSYLDNDNEQFF.